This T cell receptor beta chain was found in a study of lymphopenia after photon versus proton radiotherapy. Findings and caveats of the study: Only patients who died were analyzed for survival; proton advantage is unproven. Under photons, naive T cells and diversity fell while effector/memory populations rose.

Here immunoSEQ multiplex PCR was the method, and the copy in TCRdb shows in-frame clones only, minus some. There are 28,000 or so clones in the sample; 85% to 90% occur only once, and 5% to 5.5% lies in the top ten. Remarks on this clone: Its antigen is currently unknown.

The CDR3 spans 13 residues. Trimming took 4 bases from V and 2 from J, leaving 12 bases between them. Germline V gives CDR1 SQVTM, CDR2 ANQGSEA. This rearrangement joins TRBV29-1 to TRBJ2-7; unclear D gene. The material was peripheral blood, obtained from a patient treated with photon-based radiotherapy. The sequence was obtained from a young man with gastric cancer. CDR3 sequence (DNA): TGCAGCGTTGGGTCTACCGGCCCCTACGAGCAGTACTTC. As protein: CSVGSTGPYEQYF.